These 27 T cell receptor beta chains originate from one sample sequenced in a study of response to subunit inactivated influenza vaccine (dated by TCRdb to 2016 to 2018). The method behind the library was RT-PCR. The sample was run on an Illumina HiSeq 2500. TCRdb reprocessed the public reads (quality trimming at Q25 with fastp, clone calling with MiXCR) and kept in-frame beta chains. Here each entry gathers all rows of one CDR3 protein and keeps the most common genes and DNA. The sample table contains some 480,000 distinct CDR3 sequences; only one count was recorded for 10% to 11% of them. The biggest ten clones account for roughly 12% of the sample. In the paper's terms, the time point label means: 45 days after influenza vaccine administration. The sample was PBMCs from blood, taken roughly 46 days after vaccination. These receptors were collected from a man aged 45-65 years who received an inactivated influenza vaccine. Donor details come from another sample of the same person, matched by shared clones.

In its sample, this clonotype was seen a few times. This chain joins TRBV20-1 and TRBJ2-7; D is possibly TRBD1 or TRBD2 (6 bases each). The V end lost 0 bases, the J end lost 4 bases, and 16 bases lay between the germline ends. This CDR3 is 15 amino acids long. The germline gives CDR1 DFQATT, CDR2 SNEGSKA (reference sequence). The CDR3 is CSARDLARGGYEQYF. In DNA, the CDR3 is TGCAGTGCTAGAGATCTCGCCAGGGGAGGTTACGAGCAGTACTTC.

This clonotype showed up just a few times. J is TRBJ2-1 and V is TRBV18; 7 bases map to TRBD2. Germline CDR1 KGHSH, CDR2 LQKENI. Trimming took 5 bases from V and 5 from J; bases not matched to a gene: 15. This CDR3 contains 17 residues. Written as DNA, the CDR3 is TGTGCCAGCTCATCCTATTACGGGGCGGGAGCCGACAATGAGCAGTTCTTC. Encoded protein: CASSSYYGAGADNEQFF.

This clonotype was counted between two and nine times. The V and J genes are TRBV14 and TRBJ2-7; D possibly corresponds to TRBD2 (5 bases). The V end lost 5 bases, the J end lost 1 base, and 15 bases lay between the germline ends. The CDR3 spans 15 residues. Germline CDR1 SGHDN, CDR2 FVKESK. CDR3 sequence (DNA): TGTGCCAGCAGCGGACCGGGAATCGCGTCCTACGAGCAGTACTTC. Translated: CASSGPGIASYEQYF.

This clonotype was counted ten times or more. The chain links TRBV29-1 to TRBJ1-2; D ambiguous. With 4 bases removed from V and 8 bases from J, the gap between germline ends came to 11 bases. This CDR3 region has 11 residues. Germline V gives CDR1 SQVTM, CDR2 ANQGSEA. The CDR3 DNA reads TGCAGCGTTGCGGGGAAGGCGGGCTACACCTTC. Translated, it gives CSVAGKAGYTF.

This clonotype has more than one count but fewer than ten. This sequence joins TRBV20-1 and TRBJ2-5; 7 bases are shared with TRBD1. The CDR3 spans 13 residues. Germline CDR1 and CDR2: DFQATT and SNEGSKA (reference sequence). Unmatched junction bases numbered 5, after V lost 6 bases and J lost 1 base. The CDR3 spells CSAIGTAQETQYF. Written as DNA, the CDR3 is TGCAGTGCCATCGGGACAGCCCAAGAGACCCAGTACTTC.

This clonotype was counted a few times. The chain combines TRBV28 with TRBJ2-7; TRBD2 aligns across 7 bases. Per germline, CDR1 MDHEN and CDR2 SYDVKM. V was pared by 6 bases and J by 1 base, with 3 bases of the junction left unmatched. The CDR3 spans 13 residues. CDR3 coding DNA: TGTGCCAGCAGGGTTAGCGGGTCCTACGAGCAGTACTTC. This encodes CASRVSGSYEQYF.

V and J are TRBV25-1 and TRBJ2-4; the D gene is possibly TRBD2 (6 bases). The CDR3 length is 16 residues. Germline CDR1 reads MGHDK; CDR2 reads SYGVNS. V was clipped by 1 base and J by 0 bases, with 10 bases between them. This chain's CDR3 is CASSEWDSKAKNIQYF. CDR3 sequence (DNA): TGTGCCAGCAGTGAATGGGACTCCAAAGCCAAAAACATTCAGTACTTC.

This chain uses TRBV29-1 with TRBJ2-7, with 8 bases matching TRBD1. Per germline, CDR1 SQVTM and CDR2 ANQGSEA. V lost 5 bases and J lost 5; bases outside the gene matches: 8. CDR3 size: 13 residues. In nucleotides, the CDR3 is TGCAGCGTTTGTGGACAGGGTTTCCACGAGCAGTACTTC. This encodes CSVCGQGFHEQYF.

The table lists this clonotype with many counts. The V and J genes are TRBV13 and TRBJ2-7, with 9 bases identical to TRBD2. The ends lost 0 bases at V and 0 bases at J; junction bases unmatched: 6. This CDR3 is 17 amino acids long. CDR1 and CDR2 (germline): PRHDT, FYEKMQ (reference sequence). The CDR3 spells CASSLGRAGGSSYEQYF. The CDR3 DNA is TGTGCCAGCAGCTTAGGCCGTGCGGGGGGGAGCTCCTACGAGCAGTACTTC.

This clonotype has more than one count but fewer than ten. The chain couples TRBV5-1 to TRBJ2-1; 8 nucleotides align to TRBD1. The V gene's germline CDR1 is SGHRS and CDR2 YFSETQ. V dropped 0 bases and J dropped 6; count of bases not matched to a gene: 2. This CDR3 contains 14 residues. CDR3 sequence (DNA): TGCGCCAGCAGCTTGGGACAGGGGCTCAATGAGCAGTTCTTC. Encoded protein: CASSLGQGLNEQFF.

V is TRBV18 and J is TRBJ2-7; 7 nucleotides align to TRBD2. The CDR3 contains 13 residues. V shed 4 bases, J shed 3 bases, and the junction held 3 bases outside the gene matches. Germline loops: CDR1 KGHSH, CDR2 LQKENI. The CDR3 nucleotides read TGTGCCAGCTCACGAGGGACTAACTACGAGCAGTACTTC. It translates to CASSRGTNYEQYF.

This clonotype was seen more than once but under ten times. The V call is TRBV12-3 or TRBV12-4, the J call TRBJ2-2; tentatively, D is TRBD2 (5 bases). V gave up 3 bases and J gave up 4 bases, with 9 bases separating them. This CDR3 comprises 14 residues. This chain's CDR3 is CASSFPGFTGELFF. CDR3 bases: TGTGCCAGCAGTTTTCCGGGGTTCACCGGGGAGCTGTTTTTT.

The V gene is TRBV18, the J gene TRBJ2-3; no firm D call. The ends were cut back, 1 base at V and 2 bases at J, with 10 bases in the middle. Germline lookup yields CDR1 KGHSH and CDR2 LQKENI. This CDR3 is built from 15 residues. CDR3 protein: CASSPRQIYTDTQYF. Written as DNA, the CDR3 is TGTGCCAGCTCACCACGCCAGATCTACACAGATACGCAGTATTTT.

The chain combines TRBV27 with TRBJ2-7; 8 nucleotides align to TRBD1. Germline V gene sequence: CDR1 MNHEY, CDR2 SMNVEV (reference sequence). J was trimmed by 4 bases and V by 10 bases; bases with no gene match: 9. The CDR3 is 13 residues long. CDR3 protein: CATLRDRSYEQYF. In DNA, the CDR3 is TGTGCCACCCTCCGGGACAGGAGTTACGAGCAGTACTTC.

This clonotype was seen at least ten times. The V gene is TRBV11-2, the J gene TRBJ1-4, with D maybe TRBD1 (6 bases). With 5 bases removed from V and 3 bases from J, the gap between germline ends came to 16 bases. Germline V gene lookup returns CDR1 SGHAT and CDR2 FQNNGV. The CDR3 contains 16 residues. The CDR3 protein is CASSTLRTASNEKLFF. In nucleotides, the CDR3 is TGTGCCAGCAGCACTCTTAGGACAGCTTCTAATGAAAAACTGTTTTTT.

J is TRBJ1-6 and V is TRBV5-1; D might be TRBD1 (6 bases). This CDR3 has 14 amino acids. V lost 4 bases to trimming and J lost 8 bases, with 13 bases between them. Germline CDR1 and CDR2: SGHRS and YFSETQ. Here the CDR3 reads CASSLTGIDSPLHF. In DNA, the CDR3 is TGCGCCAGCAGCCTTACAGGGATTGATTCACCCCTCCACTTT.

The chain couples TRBV11-2 to TRBJ2-7, with D perhaps matching TRBD1 (5 bases). Germline CDR1 is SGHAT and CDR2 is FQNNGV. V was shortened by 5 bases and J by 0 bases, with 11 bases between the two germline ends. This CDR3 is built from 14 residues. The CDR3 is CASSNTGLSYEQYF. In nucleotides, the CDR3 is TGTGCCAGCAGCAACACAGGCCTCTCCTACGAGCAGTACTTC.

This clonotype showed up many times. The genes are TRBV13 and TRBJ2-2; TRBD1 aligns across 8 bases. CDR1 PRHDT and CDR2 FYEKMQ come from the germline V gene (reference sequence). There are 13 residues in the CDR3. With 6 bases clipped from V and 6 bases from J, the junction kept 3 bases outside the gene matches. This chain's CDR3 is CASRSRGPGELFF. The CDR3 bases are TGTGCCAGCAGATCCAGGGGGCCCGGGGAGCTGTTTTTT.

This clonotype was seen at least ten times. This sequence joins TRBV5-5 and TRBJ2-2, with no clear D. The CDR3 loop spans 16 amino acids. Germline values: CDR1 SGHKS, CDR2 YYEKEE (reference sequence). The V end was cut by 4 bases, the J end by 3 bases, with 16 bases between. The CDR3 protein is CASSPSPASYTGELFF. The DNA for the CDR3 is TGTGCCAGCAGCCCCTCCCCAGCGAGCTACACCGGGGAGCTGTTTTTT.

The V call is TRBV3-1, the J call TRBJ2-7; 7 bases fit TRBD1. The ends lost 2 bases at V and 6 bases at J; junction bases unmatched: 13. Per germline, CDR1 LGHDT and CDR2 YNNKEL (reference sequence). There are 16 residues in the CDR3. For the CDR3, the DNA is TGTGCCAGCAGCCAATTCCGACAGGGTGAATTGGGCGAGCAGTACTTC. Its protein is CASSQFRQGELGEQYF.

The chain uses TRBV6-4 and TRBJ2-3; D is ambiguous. The CDR3 is 15 residues long. Germline CDR1 is MRHNA and CDR2 is SNTAGT. Trimming pared 0 bases from V and 2 bases from J, leaving 9 bases between. CDR3 coding DNA: TGTGCCAGCAGTGACTCGGCAGGCATCACAGATACGCAGTATTTT. Its translation: CASSDSAGITDTQYF.

This clonotype was recorded a few times. V usage is TRBV5-6 and J usage is TRBJ2-5; unclear D gene. Looked up from germline, CDR1 is SGHDT and CDR2 is YYEEEE. The CDR3 covers 14 residues. Between the trimmed V and J ends, which lost 2 bases and 3 bases, there was a span of 11 bases. CDR3 loop: CASSFIGSKETQYF. Written as DNA, the CDR3 is TGTGCCAGCAGCTTTATTGGAAGTAAAGAGACCCAGTACTTC.

The chain links TRBV24-1 to TRBJ1-5; TRBD1 agrees at 7 bases. V lost 6 bases, J lost 5 bases, and 12 bases stayed unmatched. CDR1 and CDR2 from the germline V gene are KGHDR and SFDVKD. CDR3 length equals 16 residues. CDR3 residues: CATSRGGQYRDQPQHF. The CDR3 DNA reads as TGTGCCACCAGTCGAGGGGGACAGTATCGAGATCAGCCCCAGCATTTT.

The genes are TRBV6-2 or TRBV6-3 and TRBJ2-3, with 11 bases fitting TRBD1. The germline gives CDR1 MNHEY, CDR2 SVGEGT. V lost 6 bases, J lost 4 bases, and 9 bases stayed unmatched. The CDR3 spans 16 residues. The CDR3 here is CASRKMDRGHADTQYF. In DNA form, the CDR3 reads TGTGCCAGCAGAAAGATGGACAGGGGGCATGCAGATACGCAGTATTTT.

This clonotype was seen repeatedly, ten times or more. V is TRBV29-1 and J is TRBJ2-2; D not resolved. Trimming stripped 7 bases from V and 0 bases from J, with 9 bases between. Germline V gives CDR1 SQVTM, CDR2 ANQGSEA. This CDR3 comprises 13 residues. The CDR3 bases are TGCAGCGGATTTGACCCGAACACCGGGGAGCTGTTTTTT. This gives the protein CSGFDPNTGELFF.

The rearrangement joins TRBV4-1 to TRBJ2-6, with 7 nucleotides matching TRBD2. CDR1 is MGHRA and CDR2 is YSYEKL in the germline V gene. This CDR3 comprises 20 residues. The V gene end was trimmed by 1 base and the J gene end by 0 bases; junction bases not matched to a gene: 12. CDR3 coding DNA: TGCGCCAGCAGCCAAGCATTACGTGTGGGGGGGAGCTCTGGGGCCAACGTCCTGACTTTC. Amino acid sequence: CASSQALRVGGSSGANVLTF.

The chain uses TRBV12-3 or TRBV12-4 and TRBJ2-3; D may be TRBD1 or TRBD2 (6 bases each). The CDR3 is 19 amino acids. V was clipped by 6 bases and J by 3 bases, with 28 bases between them. The CDR3 spells CASRRLWPGAPKSTDTQYF. For the CDR3, the DNA is TGTGCCAGCAGACGGCTATGGCCGGGGGCGCCAAAGTCGACAGATACGCAGTATTTT.